The clone carrying this TCR beta chain was seen more than once but under ten times. Its specificity is unknown. The data stem from a study of CD4 T cells in relation to SARS-CoV-2 and coronaviruses. The overall study: PBMCs were cultured with antigen for roughly nine days before TCR beta sequencing.

Study-level results: According to naive versus memory sequencing, detected responses are memory recall, not newly primed. Roughly 65% of donors had memory CD4+ clonotypes crossrecognizing SARS-CoV-2 and common cold coronavirus spike.

Measured with immunoSEQ multiplex PCR; TCRdb has only the in-frame clones, and not every one. The data contain about 41,000 clones, under 90% of them seen just once; the ten biggest clones take up 1% to 1.5%. The receptor comes from an adult with COVID-19. The specimen sequenced was naive CD4+ T cells from PBMCs, cultured in vitro. Regarding subset: naive CD4+ T cells isolated by negative enrichment.

The chain's CDR3 is CASSGVGRAIGDTQYF. The CDR3 DNA is TGTGCCAGCAGTGGGGTCGGGAGGGCCATTGGAGATACGCAGTATTTT. This sequence joins TRBV2 and TRBJ2-3; 8 bases fit TRBD2. This CDR3 contains 16 residues. Germline V CDR1 and CDR2: SNHLY, FYNNEI. The V gene end was trimmed by 4 bases and the J gene end by 5 bases; junction bases not matched to a gene: 11.